This entry concerns a single T cell receptor beta chain. Mismatch with germline at one junction end may stem from a read error. From roughly 470 ng total RNA, TCR beta cDNA was generated with a primer in the constant region. Researchers made the TCR beta libraries by running three nested multiplex PCR rounds with slightly modified ARM-PCR. TCRdb passed the multiplex PCR reads through MiXCR, listing each CDR3 protein once. Here the sample spans about 100,000 distinct CDR3 sequences, more than 65% being singletons. The data are from a study of tumor-infiltrating lymphocytes in primary liver carcinoma. The source material, about 20-30 mg of unsorted bulk tissue, was used to co-extract RNA and DNA. Patients showed chronic HBV infection and an absence of prior treatment. The sample consisted of liver tumor tissue from sampling region 2. Subset defined: tumor region T2, inferior pole. The clonotype was recovered from a woman aged 55-69 years with primary liver carcinoma and hepatitis B virus infection.

CDR3 sequence reads: CVSSSWTPVPSYEQYF. The CDR3 DNA is TGTGTCAGCAGTTCCTGGACTCCTGTGCCCTCCTACGAGCAATACTTC. The gene calls are TRBV12-3 or TRBV12-4 and TRBJ2-7; D possibly corresponds to TRBD2 (5 bases). The CDR3 is 16 residues long.